This is a list of T cell receptor beta chains from one sample in a study of cytomegalovirus exposure and HLA in healthy donors. The table came from immunoSEQ multiplex PCR; TCRdb's copy has only in-frame clones and leaves some out. In all, the sample yields tens of thousands of clones. Sample: PBMCs. Source of these receptors: a human donor in good health. CDR3s include the opening cysteine and the closing phenylalanine or tryptophan. The order of the fields is D gene, J gene, clone size, V gene, CDR3 DNA, CDR3 protein. The D gene is left open where the match is weak. For some rows the clone size is stated as once, few or many, or as a class when expanded; others skip it.

>-|TRBJ1-2|-|TRBV5-4
TGTGCCAGCAGCTTGGCTGCCCAGGGGTCACGGGGTGGCTACACCTTC
CASSLAAQGSRGGYTF
>-|TRBJ1-5|-|TRBV19
TGTGCCAGTACTCGGGGGGGAGGGGTTAGTCAGCCCCAGCATTTT
CASTRGGGVSQPQHF
>-|TRBJ1-5|-|TRBV19
TGTGCCAGTAGTTCAGACAGGCCCGGGGGGGCCCAGCATTTT
CASSSDRPGGAQHF
>-|TRBJ2-5|-|TRBV9
TGTGCCAGCAGCGTAGCTGGTGACGGCCAGGGCAGGGAGACCCAGTACTTC
CASSVAGDGQGRETQYF
>TRBD1|TRBJ2-5|-|TRBV2
TGTGCCAGCACCCGGGACAGAAATGAAGAGACCCAGTACTTC
CASTRDRNEETQYF
>-|TRBJ1-5|-|TRBV6-5
TGTGCCAGCAGTTATTCGGACACCGGTCAGCCCCAGCATTTT
CASSYSDTGQPQHF
>TRBD1|TRBJ1-2|-|TRBV28
TGTGCCAGCAGTCCCAGGGGCGAGGGGGCGGTGGGCTACACCTTC
CASSPRGEGAVGYTF
>-|TRBJ1-2|-|TRBV7-2
TGTGCCAGCAGCTTAGGAATCTTGGGCAGGGGCTATGGCTACACCTTC
CASSLGILGRGYGYTF
>-|TRBJ2-7|-|TRBV18
TGTGCCAGCTCGCTAGAGAGGAGCCCTTATTCCTACGAGCAGTACTTC
CASSLERSPYSYEQYF
>TRBD1|TRBJ1-2|-|TRBV5-4
TGTGCCAGCAGCCCCCAGGACAGGGGGAGCTATGGCTACACCTTC
CASSPQDRGSYGYTF
>TRBD1|TRBJ1-4|-|TRBV5-1
TGCGCCAGCAGCCCACAGGGGCATGAAAAACTGTTTTTT
CASSPQGHEKLFF
>-|TRBJ1-4|-|TRBV7-9
TGTGCCAGCAGCTTGGGACTGTCTAATGAAAAACTGTTTTTT
CASSLGLSNEKLFF
>-|TRBJ1-5|-|TRBV30
TGTGCCTGGAGTGTGCAGGGCAATCAGCCCCAGCATTTT
CAWSVQGNQPQHF
>TRBD1|TRBJ1-1|-|TRBV2
TGTGCCAGCAGTGAAAGGGGGCTTGGCACTGAAGCTTTCTTT
CASSERGLGTEAFF
>-|TRBJ2-6|-|TRBV7-2
TGTGCCAGCAGCCCTGACACCTCTGGGGCCAACGTCCTGACTTTC
CASSPDTSGANVLTF
>-|TRBJ2-1|-|TRBV4-2
TGTGCCAGCAGCCAATCCTCCCGGGTCACAGAGGGCAATGAGCAGTTCTTC
CASSQSSRVTEGNEQFF
>TRBD1|TRBJ2-1|-|TRBV13
TGTGCCAGCAGCTTAAGGCAGGGGGCTGAGCAGTTCTTC
CASSLRQGAEQFF
>TRBD1|TRBJ1-1|-|TRBV6-5
TGTGCCAGCAACAAACAGGGGGCCACTGAAGCTTTCTTT
CASNKQGATEAFF
>TRBD1|TRBJ1-1|medium-sized|TRBV2
TGTGCCAGTCAACAGGGGCAAAAAGCTTTCTTT
CASQQGQKAFF
>TRBD1|TRBJ1-1|-|TRBV28
TGTGCCAGCAGACCCTGGACAGGGGGGAGGAACACTGAAGCTTTCTTT
CASRPWTGGRNTEAFF
>TRBD1|TRBJ2-5|-|TRBV5-4
TGTGCCAGCAGCGGGGGACAGGGAAAAGAGACCCAGTACTTC
CASSGGQGKETQYF
>TRBD1|TRBJ2-3|-|TRBV2
TGTGCCAGCAATTCACAGGGGGCCAGCACAGATACGCAGTATTTT
CASNSQGASTDTQYF
>TRBD1|TRBJ1-6|-|TRBV28
TGTGCCAGCAGCGAAAGGGACAGAGTAAATTCACCCCTCCACTTT
CASSERDRVNSPLHF
>TRBD1|TRBJ1-5|-|TRBV2
TGTGCCAGCAGTACGGACAGGGGCGCAGGTCAGCCCCAGCATTTT
CASSTDRGAGQPQHF
>-|TRBJ2-3|-|TRBV28
TGTGCCAGCAGGATAGCGGCAGATACGCAGTATTTT
CASRIAADTQYF
>-|TRBJ2-1|-|TRBV5-1
TGCGCCAGCAGTAAAGCGGCGATCTCCGACAATGAGCAGTTCTTC
CASSKAAISDNEQFF
>-|TRBJ1-1|-|TRBV6-5
TGTGCCAGCAGTCCCGAGGGTTCGAACACTGAAGCTTTCTTT
CASSPEGSNTEAFF
>-|TRBJ1-5|-|TRBV9
TGTGCCAGCAGCGTAGGACAGAACAATCAGCCCCAGCATTTT
CASSVGQNNQPQHF
>-|TRBJ1-6|-|TRBV5-6
-
CASSWGQGNSPLHF
>-|TRBJ1-5|-|TRBV15
TGTGCCACCAGCAGAGGGGGAGGGGGTGCTCGCTATCCCCAGCATTTT
CATSRGGGGARYPQHF
>TRBD1|TRBJ1-6|-|TRBV30
TGTGCCTGGAGTCCCCGGACAGGTCCTGGATCACCCCTCCACTTT
CAWSPRTGPGSPLHF
>TRBD1|TRBJ2-7|-|TRBV18
TGTGCCAGCTCTCCTTCTGGACAGGTCGAGCAGTACTTC
CASSPSGQVEQYF
>-|TRBJ1-2|-|TRBV6-5
TGTGCCAGCAGTTACGGGGGCAGGGGCTACACCTTC
CASSYGGRGYTF
>TRBD1|TRBJ1-6|-|TRBV6-5
TGTGCCAGCAGTCGGGACAGCTCCTATAATTCACCCCTCCACTTT
CASSRDSSYNSPLHF
>-|TRBJ1-5|-|TRBV19
TGTGCCAGTAGTCCGGTAGGGGCAGGAGGGAACCAGCCCCAGCATTTT
CASSPVGAGGNQPQHF
>-|TRBJ2-7|-|TRBV14
TGTGCCAGCAGCTCAAGATCTCAGGGGGGATACGAGCAGTACTTC
CASSSRSQGGYEQYF
>TRBD1|TRBJ2-7|-|TRBV2
TGTGCCAGCAGTTCGGGACAGGGGCTGGATCTCTACGAGCAGTACTTC
CASSSGQGLDLYEQYF
>-|TRBJ2-5|-|TRBV20-1
TGCAGTGCTAGAGATCGAGAGACCCAGTACTTC
CSARDRETQYF
>-|TRBJ1-3|-|TRBV30
TGTGCCTGGAGTGAGGGGTCAGGGGACACCATATATTTT
CAWSEGSGDTIYF
>-|TRBJ2-7|-|TRBV28
TGTGCCAGCAGTTCACCCGGGACTCGGGATTACGAGCAGTACTTC
CASSSPGTRDYEQYF
>-|TRBJ2-3|-|TRBV27
TGTGCCAGCAGCCCGGGGCTAGCGCCCGGGGATACGCAGTATTTT
CASSPGLAPGDTQYF
>TRBD1|TRBJ1-3|-|TRBV19
TGTGCCAGTACACATGAGTCGACAGGGCCTGGAAACACCATATATTTT
CASTHESTGPGNTIYF
>-|TRBJ2-5|-|TRBV10-3
TGTGCCATCAGTGAGTCGAAGGGGAACCTGGGAGAGACCCAGTACTTC
CAISESKGNLGETQYF
>TRBD1|TRBJ1-1|-|TRBV6-9
TGTGCCAGCAGTTATCCGGGACAGGGGGACACTGAAGCTTTCTTT
CASSYPGQGDTEAFF